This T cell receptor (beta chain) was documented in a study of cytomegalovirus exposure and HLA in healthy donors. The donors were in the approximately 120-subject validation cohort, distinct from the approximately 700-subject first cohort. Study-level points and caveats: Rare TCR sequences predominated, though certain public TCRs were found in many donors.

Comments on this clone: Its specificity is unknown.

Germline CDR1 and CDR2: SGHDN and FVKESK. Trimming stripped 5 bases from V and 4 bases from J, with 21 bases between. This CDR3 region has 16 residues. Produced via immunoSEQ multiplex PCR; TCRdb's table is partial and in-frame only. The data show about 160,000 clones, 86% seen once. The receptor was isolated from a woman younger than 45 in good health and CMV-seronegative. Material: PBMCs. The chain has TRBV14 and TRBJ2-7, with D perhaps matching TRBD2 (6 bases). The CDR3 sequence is CASSYGGAPGRYEQYF. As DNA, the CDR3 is TGTGCCAGCAGCTATGGCGGGGCCCCGGGACGGTACGAGCAGTACTTC.